This T cell receptor beta chain was retrieved from a study of cytomegalovirus exposure and HLA in healthy donors. CDR3 length equals 13 residues. The germline gives CDR1 MGHRA, CDR2 YSYEKL. The V and J ends lost 3 bases and 0 bases respectively, with 5 bases between them. Amplification used 60 Vbeta primers and 13 Jbeta primers. The data were produced by immunoSEQ multiplex PCR, yet TCRdb's version contains in-frame clones alone and is incomplete. The sample holds around 170,000 clones, about 84% seen once. This clone was seen once. Specimen: PBMCs. V and J are TRBV4-1 and TRBJ2-5, with a weak D call TRBD1 (5 bases). This TCR was recovered from a man in his forties or fifties in good health and CMV-seronegative. Written as DNA, the CDR3 is TGCGCCAGCAGCCACAGGGACCAAGAGACCCAGTACTTC. It specifies CASSHRDQETQYF.